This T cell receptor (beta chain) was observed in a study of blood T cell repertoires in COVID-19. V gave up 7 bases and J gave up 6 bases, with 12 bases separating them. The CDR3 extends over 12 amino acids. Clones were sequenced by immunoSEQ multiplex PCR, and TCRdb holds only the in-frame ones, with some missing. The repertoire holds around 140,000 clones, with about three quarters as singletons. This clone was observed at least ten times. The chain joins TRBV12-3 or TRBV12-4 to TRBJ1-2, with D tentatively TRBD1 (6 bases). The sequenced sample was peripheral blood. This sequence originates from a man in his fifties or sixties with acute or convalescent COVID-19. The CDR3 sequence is CASTLRGHGYTF. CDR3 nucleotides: TGTGCCAGCACGCTGCGGGGGCATGGCTACACCTTC.